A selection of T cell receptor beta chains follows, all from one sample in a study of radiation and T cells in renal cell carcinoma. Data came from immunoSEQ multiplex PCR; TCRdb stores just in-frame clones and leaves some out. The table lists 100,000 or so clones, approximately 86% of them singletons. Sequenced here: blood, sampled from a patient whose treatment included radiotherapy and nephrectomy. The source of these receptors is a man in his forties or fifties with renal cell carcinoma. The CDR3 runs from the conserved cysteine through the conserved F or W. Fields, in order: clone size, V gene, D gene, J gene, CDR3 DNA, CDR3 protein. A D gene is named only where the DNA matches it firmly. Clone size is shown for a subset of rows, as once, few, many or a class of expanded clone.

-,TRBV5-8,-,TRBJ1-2,TGTGCCAGCAGCTTTCTAAGCGGCTACACCTTC,CASSFLSGYTF
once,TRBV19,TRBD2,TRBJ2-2,TGTGCCAGCAGAGGACTAGCGGGTGTTTACACCGGGGAGCTGTTTTTT,CASRGLAGVYTGELFF
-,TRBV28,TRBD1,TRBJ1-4,TGTGCCAGCAGATTGACAGGGACAACTAATGAAAAACTGTTTTTT,CASRLTGTTNEKLFF
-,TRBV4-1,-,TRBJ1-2,TGCGCCAGCAGCCAAGCAGTAGGCGGAGGGATTAGTTATGGCTACACCTTC,CASSQAVGGGISYGYTF
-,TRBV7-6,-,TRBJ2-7,TGTGCCAGCAGCTTAGCGCTAGGTACCTACGAGCAGTACTTC,CASSLALGTYEQYF
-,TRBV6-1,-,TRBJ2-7,TGTGCCAGCAGCCGACAGGTCCCCCTCTACGAGCAGTACTTC,CASSRQVPLYEQYF
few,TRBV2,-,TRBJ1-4,TGTGCCAGCAGCGGACAGTACATTCTGGCAACTAATGAAAAACTGTTTTTT,CASSGQYILATNEKLFF
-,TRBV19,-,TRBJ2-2,TGTGCCAGTAGTCCTAGGGGAACCGGGGAGCTGTTTTTT,CASSPRGTGELFF
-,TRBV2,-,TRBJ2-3,TGTGCCAGCAGCTCCCCAATCGATCCCCTTCAATCAGATACGCAGTATTTT,CASSSPIDPLQSDTQYF
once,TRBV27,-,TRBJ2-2,TGTGCCAGCAGTTTATATACGGCCGGGGAGCTGTTTTTT,CASSLYTAGELFF
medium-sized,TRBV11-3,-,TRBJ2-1,TGTGCCAGCAGCACAGGACCGAATGAGCAGTTCTTC,CASSTGPNEQFF
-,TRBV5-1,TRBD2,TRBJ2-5,TGCGCCAGCAGCCTGCCTAGCGGGGGGGCCTTTGCCCAGTACTTC,CASSLPSGGAFAQYF
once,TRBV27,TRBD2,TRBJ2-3,TGTGCCAGCAGTTCCCCATGGGGGGGAGGCACAGATACGCAGTATTTT,CASSSPWGGGTDTQYF
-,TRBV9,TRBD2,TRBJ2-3,TGTGCCAGCAGCCCAAGAGCGGGAGTCACAGATACGCAGTATTTT,CASSPRAGVTDTQYF
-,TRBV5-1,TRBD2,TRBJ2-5,TGCGCCAGCAGCTTGGTGCTAGCGGGAGGGCCGGGACAAGAGACCCAGTACTTC,CASSLVLAGGPGQETQYF
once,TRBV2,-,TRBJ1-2,TGTGCCAGCACCGGGACTGGGGGCTTCTATGGCTACACCTTC,CASTGTGGFYGYTF
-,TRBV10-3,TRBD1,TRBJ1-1,TGTGCCATCAGGGGACAGTTTACAACTGAAGCTTTCTTT,CAIRGQFTTEAFF
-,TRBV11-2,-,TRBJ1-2,TGTGCCAGCAGCCCTGGACGGAGCTATGGCTACACCTTC,CASSPGRSYGYTF
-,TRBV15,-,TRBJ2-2,TGTGCCACCACCGACGGCAGGGAGCTGTTTTTT,CATTDGRELFF
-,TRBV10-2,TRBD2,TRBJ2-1,TGCGCCAGCAGGGATACCTATGGGACTAGCGGGGTCACGGAGCAGTTCTTC,CASRDTYGTSGVTEQFF
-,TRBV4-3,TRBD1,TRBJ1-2,TGCGCCAGCAGCCCTCGACAGGGGGCCTTCAACTATGGCTACACCTTC,CASSPRQGAFNYGYTF
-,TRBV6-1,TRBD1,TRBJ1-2,TGTGCCAGCGAGCTCGGACAGGGAAACTATGGCTACACCTTC,CASELGQGNYGYTF
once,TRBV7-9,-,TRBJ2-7,TGTGCCAGCAGCTCCCGGGTCTTCTACGAGCAGTACTTC,CASSSRVFYEQYF
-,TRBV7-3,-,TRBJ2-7,TGTGCCAGCAGCTTAACCGGGGAGAACGAGCAGTACTTC,CASSLTGENEQYF
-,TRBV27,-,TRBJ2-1,TGTGCCAGCAGTTCGCCAGGGAGCTCCTACAATGAGCAGTTCTTC,CASSSPGSSYNEQFF
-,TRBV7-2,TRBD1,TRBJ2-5,TGTGCCAGCAGCAAGGACAGGTTCCGGGAGACCCAGTACTTC,CASSKDRFRETQYF
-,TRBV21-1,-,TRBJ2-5,TGTGCCAGCAGCAAATGTCGTGGGGGCACAGAGACCCAGTACTTC,CASSKCRGGTETQYF
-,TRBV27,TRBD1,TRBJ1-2,TGTGCCAGCTCATATTTTCAGGGGGACTATGGCTACACCTTC,CASSYFQGDYGYTF
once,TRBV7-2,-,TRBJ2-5,TGTGCCAGCAGCTTAGTTGCGGGGCGACAAGAGACCCAGTACTTC,CASSLVAGRQETQYF
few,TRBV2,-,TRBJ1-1,TGTGCCAGCAGCCATTCGGTGGGGCAGGGAAAACTGAACACTGAAGCTTTCTTT,CASSHSVGQGKLNTEAFF
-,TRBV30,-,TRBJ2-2,TGTGCCTGCACTACGTTTAAGAACACCGGGGAGCTGTTTTTT,CACTTFKNTGELFF
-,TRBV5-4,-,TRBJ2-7,TGTGCCAGCAGCATGCCAAATTTTTACGAGCAGTACTTC,CASSMPNFYEQYF
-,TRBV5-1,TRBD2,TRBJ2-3,TGCGCCAGCAGCGTAGGGACTAGCGGACGCACAGATACGCAGTATTTT,CASSVGTSGRTDTQYF
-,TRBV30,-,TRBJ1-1,TGTGCCTGGAAAACAGGGCCGGGGAACACTGAAGCTTTCTTT,CAWKTGPGNTEAFF
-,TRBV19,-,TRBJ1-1,TGTGCCAGTAGTATGAGGGTCGGGGGGAACACTGAAGCTTTCTTT,CASSMRVGGNTEAFF
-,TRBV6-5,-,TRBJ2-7,TGTGCCAGCGGGGTATTAGCCACGGGCTCCTACGAGCAGTACTTC,CASGVLATGSYEQYF
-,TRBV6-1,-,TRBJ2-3,TGTGCCAGCACCGAATCAGGGCTTACAGATACGCAGTATTTT,CASTESGLTDTQYF
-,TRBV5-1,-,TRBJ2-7,TGCGCCAGCAGCCTTATCGCGGACCACGAGCAGTACTTC,CASSLIADHEQYF
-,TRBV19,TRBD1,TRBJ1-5,TGTGCCAGTAGTAGGGATCCCCGGGACAGGGGATACAATCAGCCCCAGCATTTT,CASSRDPRDRGYNQPQHF
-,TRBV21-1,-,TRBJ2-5,TGTGCCACCAGACAGCAAGAGACCCAGTACTTC,CATRQQETQYF
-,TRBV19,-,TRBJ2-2,TGTGCCTGCCGAGCCGGGGGCGGGGAGCTGTTTTTT,CACRAGGGELFF
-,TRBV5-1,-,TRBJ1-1,TGCGCCAGCAGCCTTCTTCCTGGGACTATGAACACTGAAGCTTTCTTT,CASSLLPGTMNTEAFF
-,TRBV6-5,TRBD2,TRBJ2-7,TGTGCCAGCAGTTACTCGCGGGGGGCGGACTCCTACGAGCAGTACTTC,CASSYSRGADSYEQYF
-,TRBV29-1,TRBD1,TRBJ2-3,TGCAGCGTTGATGAGGGGGCGAGCACAGATACGCAGTATTTT,CSVDEGASTDTQYF
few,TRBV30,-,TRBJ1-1,TGTGCCTGGAGTGACGTCCCACATGGTGAAGCTTTCTTT,CAWSDVPHGEAFF